A selection of T cell receptor beta chains follows, all from one sample in a study of T cell responses to AZD1222 COVID-19 vaccine. The table came from immunoSEQ multiplex PCR; TCRdb's copy has only in-frame clones and leaves some out. The table records about 190,000 clones, approximately 90% of them present only once. This material consisted of peripheral blood, taken on day 0 of AZD1222 vaccination. Receptor source: an adult in good health. The CDR3 runs from the conserved cysteine through the conserved F or W. Each record gives: V gene, J gene, clone size, CDR3 length, D gene, CDR3 protein, CDR3 DNA. The D gene is left open where the match is weak. Expanded clones are given a class, and other clones once, few, many or no size at all.

TRBV9	TRBJ2-3	NA	17	TRBD2	CASSPPQRGGPADTQYF	TGTGCCAGCAGCCCCCCCCAGCGGGGGGGCCCCGCAGATACGCAGTATTTT
TRBV7-9	TRBJ2-1	NA	15	NA	CASSTSGKEYNEQFF	TGTGCCAGCAGCACGAGCGGCAAGGAATACAATGAGCAGTTCTTC
TRBV7-3	TRBJ1-2	NA	15	TRBD1	CASSLNAQGLSGYTF	TGTGCCAGCAGCTTAAATGCACAGGGGCTGTCGGGCTACACCTTC
TRBV7-2	TRBJ2-3	NA	17	TRBD2	CASSLVVTSGGADTQYF	TGTGCCAGCAGCTTAGTAGTCACTAGCGGGGGGGCAGATACGCAGTATTTT
TRBV7-9	TRBJ1-1	NA	15	NA	CASTTAGVVNTEAFF	TGTGCCAGCACCACTGCCGGGGTCGTTAACACTGAAGCTTTCTTT
TRBV10-1	TRBJ1-4	NA	13	NA	CASIDTTNEKLFF	TGCGCCAGCATCGACACAACTAATGAAAAACTGTTTTTT
TRBV7-2	TRBJ1-1	NA	14	NA	CASSLDPRNTEAFF	TGTGCCAGCAGCTTAGACCCTCGGAACACTGAAGCTTTCTTT
TRBV2	TRBJ1-6	once	15	NA	CASSEDGSHNSPLHF	TGTGCCAGCAGTGAAGACGGCAGTCATAATTCACCCCTCCACTTT
TRBV28	TRBJ1-5	few	14	NA	CASSFQGGNQPQHF	TGTGCCAGCAGTTTTCAGGGTGGCAATCAGCCCCAGCATTTT
TRBV4-2	TRBJ2-1	NA	17	NA	CASSPLGASEPYNEQFF	TGTGCCAGCAGCCCCCTGGGAGCTAGCGAGCCTTACAATGAGCAGTTCTTC
TRBV19	TRBJ1-5	NA	16	NA	CASSIDVGDSNQPQHF	TGTGCCAGTAGTATAGATGTGGGGGATAGCAATCAGCCCCAGCATTTT
TRBV9	TRBJ1-2	once	14	TRBD1	CASSQGAQNYGYTF	TGTGCCTCCAGCCAGGGGGCGCAGAACTATGGCTACACCTTC
TRBV19	TRBJ1-2	NA	16	TRBD1	CASSTRTGGAGYGYTF	TGTGCCAGTAGTACGCGGACAGGGGGCGCCGGCTATGGCTACACCTTC
TRBV11-3	TRBJ2-7	NA	17	TRBD1	CASSLIGGRSSSYEQYF	TGTGCCAGCAGCTTAATAGGGGGCCGGTCGAGCTCCTACGAGCAGTACTTC
TRBV5-1	TRBJ2-3	NA	16	TRBD1	CASSLTGTGDTDTQYF	TGCGCCAGCAGCTTAACCGGGACAGGGGACACAGATACGCAGTATTTT
TRBV7-3	TRBJ2-1	NA	13	NA	CASSLIGVNEQFF	TGTGCCAGCAGCTTAATCGGGGTGAATGAGCAGTTCTTC
TRBV9	TRBJ2-1	NA	14	NA	CASSPWGDHNEQFF	TGTGCCAGCAGCCCCTGGGGGGATCACAATGAGCAGTTCTTC
TRBV13	TRBJ1-1	few	17	TRBD1	CASSSPLGQGGNTEAFF	TGTGCCAGCAGCTCCCCCCTTGGACAGGGTGGGAACACTGAAGCTTTCTTT
TRBV6-6	TRBJ2-7	few	15	NA	CASSWNEGGSYEQYF	TGTGCCAGCAGTTGGAATGAGGGGGGCTCCTACGAGCAGTACTTC
TRBV28	TRBJ2-1	NA	16	TRBD2	CASSLSAGLAGLKWFF	TGTGCCAGCAGTTTATCCGCGGGACTAGCGGGACTAAAGTGGTTCTTC
TRBV29-1	TRBJ2-7	few	11	NA	CSGGQPYEQYF	TGCAGCGGGGGACAACCGTACGAGCAGTACTTC
TRBV6-5	TRBJ1-3	NA	13	NA	CASSQTSGNTIYF	TGTGCCAGCAGTCAGACCTCTGGAAACACCATATATTTT
TRBV9	TRBJ2-1	NA	17	NA	CASSDNTRTSSYNEQFF	TGTGCCAGCAGCGACAACACGAGAACCAGCTCCTACAATGAGCAGTTCTTC
TRBV19	TRBJ1-3	NA	13	NA	CASSWVSGNTIYF	TGTGCCAGTAGTTGGGTCTCTGGAAACACCATATATTTT
TRBV25-1	TRBJ1-4	NA	14	NA	CASSDRVTNEKLFF	TGTGCCAGCAGTGACAGGGTTACTAATGAAAAACTGTTTTTT
TRBV29-1	TRBJ2-7	NA	13	NA	CGALGGDRIEQYF	TGCGGAGCCCTCGGAGGGGATAGAATCGAGCAGTACTTC
TRBV10-3	TRBJ2-5	NA	14	NA	CAISVAGFGETQYF	TGTGCCATCAGTGTCGCGGGGTTTGGCGAGACCCAGTACTTC
TRBV6-4	TRBJ2-1	NA	13	TRBD2	CASSWSSGTEQFF	TGTGCCAGCAGTTGGTCTAGCGGGACCGAACAGTTCTTC
TRBV4-3	TRBJ2-2	NA	17	TRBD2	CASSWRAAGGPAGELFF	TGCGCCAGCAGCTGGCGGGCGGCGGGGGGGCCTGCCGGGGAGCTGTTTTTT
TRBV11-2	TRBJ2-1	few	14	NA	CASSPYLGEYEQFF	TGTGCCAGCAGCCCCTACCTGGGGGAGTATGAGCAGTTCTTC
TRBV15	TRBJ2-1	NA	16	NA	CATSTPQGRPYNEQFF	TGTGCCACCAGCACTCCCCAGGGGCGCCCATACAATGAGCAGTTCTTC
TRBV5-1	TRBJ1-3	NA	16	TRBD1	CASSFRGRDAGNTIYF	TGCGCCAGCAGCTTCAGGGGGCGAGATGCTGGAAACACCATATATTTT
TRBV7-9	TRBJ1-2	NA	12	NA	CASLGGGDGYTF	TGTGCCAGTCTAGGGGGTGGGGATGGCTACACCTTC
TRBV18	TRBJ2-4	NA	15	NA	CASSPGSQELNIQYF	TGTGCCAGCTCACCAGGTTCGCAGGAGCTAAACATTCAGTACTTC
TRBV10-3	TRBJ1-2	few	15	TRBD1	CAISAPGQPNYGYTF	TGTGCCATCAGTGCCCCGGGACAGCCTAACTATGGCTACACCTTC
TRBV11-2	TRBJ1-3	NA	15	NA	CASSPQGNSGNTIYF	TGTGCCAGCAGCCCGCAGGGGAACTCTGGAAACACCATATATTTT
TRBV3-1/TRBV3-2	TRBJ1-2	NA	16	NA	CASSQDGTEGWGGYTF	TGTGCCAGCAGCCAAGATGGGACCGAAGGATGGGGCGGCTACACCTTC
TRBV7-9	TRBJ1-2	NA	17	NA	CASLPETRRSTNYGYTF	TGTGCCAGCCTACCCGAAACCCGCAGGTCGACTAACTATGGCTACACCTTC
TRBV6-5	TRBJ2-3	NA	13	TRBD2	CASRVPGGETQYF	TGTGCCAGCAGGGTTCCGGGGGGGGAGACGCAGTATTTT
TRBV6-6	TRBJ2-7	NA	16	TRBD1	CASSYGVGQGANEQYF	TGTGCCAGCAGTTACGGGGTGGGACAGGGGGCTAACGAGCAGTACTTC
TRBV7-8	TRBJ2-2	NA	18	TRBD1	CASSARDSQSSYTGELFF	TGTGCCAGCAGCGCAAGGGACAGCCAATCCTCCTACACCGGGGAGCTGTTTTTT
TRBV7-2	TRBJ2-1	NA	13	TRBD1	CASSLNRGNEQFF	TGTGCCAGCAGCTTGAACAGGGGCAATGAGCAGTTCTTC
TRBV7-2	TRBJ2-5	NA	14	NA	CASNKDSGGETQYF	TGTGCCAGCAACAAGGACAGCGGTGGGGAGACCCAGTACTTC
TRBV27	TRBJ1-1	NA	14	NA	CASSLSGERTEAFF	TGTGCCAGCAGTTTATCAGGCGAGAGAACTGAAGCTTTCTTT
TRBV3-1/TRBV3-2	TRBJ2-1	NA	13	NA	CASSQDFGTVQFF	TGTGCCAGCAGCCAAGATTTTGGGACGGTGCAGTTCTTC
TRBV6-4	TRBJ1-2	NA	13	NA	CASSDRGGYGYTF	TGTGCCAGCAGTGATCGGGGTGGCTATGGCTACACCTTC
TRBV7-3	TRBJ1-1	NA	16	NA	CASSLNPPGRRTEAFF	TGTGCCAGCAGCTTAAACCCACCAGGGAGGAGGACTGAAGCTTTCTTT
TRBV11-3	TRBJ2-1	NA	19	TRBD2	CASSPGTSGGRSSYNEQFF	TGTGCCAGCAGCCCCGGGACTAGCGGGGGGAGGAGCTCCTACAATGAGCAGTTCTTC